This record concerns one T cell receptor beta chain sequence. This sample was taken from a study of OX40 agonist ivuxolimab in advanced cancers. The protocol was immunoSEQ multiplex PCR, while the TCRdb copy is restricted to in-frame clones and leaves out a portion. The sample comprises some 100,000 clones, roughly nine tenths of which are singletons, and about 0.82% rests with the top ten. In germline, CDR1 is MNHNS, CDR2 SASEGT. V was cut by 4 bases and J by 2 bases, with 11 bases left in between. The CDR3 has 14 amino acids. The clonotype was recovered from an adult with an advanced solid tumor such as melanoma, head and neck, liver or kidney cancer. The chain has TRBV6-1 and TRBJ1-1; D is possibly TRBD1 (5 bases). The sequenced sample was CD4+ or CD8+ T cells sorted from blood, obtained in a trial of the OX40 agonist ivuxolimab. CDR3 residues: CASSVFRDNTEAFF. The CDR3 DNA follows: TGTGCCAGCAGTGTGTTCAGGGATAACACTGAAGCTTTCTTT.